The 17 T cell receptor beta chains below come from one sample, sequenced in a study of glioma-infiltrating T cells (dated by TCRdb to about 2016). Sequencing relied on an Illumina MiSeq. TCR alpha and beta CDR3 regions were amplified with the iRepertoire nested amplicon-rescue multiplex PCR (arm-PCR) platform from RNA. TCRdb's own reprocessing of the public reads used fastp at Q25 and MiXCR and kept productive beta chains. Rows matching on CDR3 protein sequence are summarized as one entry with the most common DNA and genes. Present in this sample are roughly 200,000 distinct CDR3 sequences, more than 30% of which were seen just once. 20% of the sample is in the top ten clones. The source material was glioma tissue, nonneoplastic brain tissue, or PBMCs (not recorded which). These receptor sequences come from a human donor with low-grade glioma or glioblastoma, undergoing nonglioma brain surgery, or in good health (not recorded which).

This clonotype was detected ten times or more. DNA for the CDR3: TGTGCCAGCAGTTTGGACCCCTCAGGGGCCTCTGGAAACACCATATATTTT. It is translated as CASSLDPSGASGNTIYF. This sequence joins TRBV28 and TRBJ1-3, with D tentatively TRBD1 (6 bases). The CDR3 loop spans 17 amino acids. Trimming stripped 3 bases from V and 0 bases from J, with 15 bases between. Germline assignment: CDR1 MDHEN and CDR2 SYDVKM.

This clonotype was seen ten or more times. The V gene is TRBV4-2, the J gene TRBJ2-7; D is unresolved. Trimming shortened V by 0 bases and J by 7 bases, and 7 bases separated the two germline ends. This CDR3 spans 12 amino acids. Germline values: CDR1 LGHNA, CDR2 YNFKEQ. The CDR3 protein is CASSQDRYEQYF. The CDR3, as DNA: TGTGCCAGCAGCCAAGATCGGTATGAGCAGTACTTC.

Ten or more counts support this clonotype. The CDR3 spells CSARDPGRGETQYF. DNA for the CDR3: TGCAGTGCTAGAGATCCCGGACGAGGGGAGACCCAGTACTTC. V gene TRBV20-1 combines with J gene TRBJ2-5, with D maybe TRBD2 (5 bases). Germline CDR1 is DFQATT and CDR2 is SNEGSKA (reference sequence). V lost 0 bases to trimming and J lost 5 bases, with 13 bases between them. The CDR3 runs 14 residues.

This clonotype was seen at least ten times. The J gene is TRBJ2-7, the V gene TRBV20-1, with TRBD2 matching 14 bases. Germline-derived CDR1 and CDR2 are DFQATT and SNEGSKA (reference sequence). This CDR3 comprises 14 residues. V shed 6 bases and J 5 bases; nucleotides not matched to a gene: 6. The CDR3, as DNA: TGCAGTGCCAAACCGGGACTAGCGGGAGACGAGCAGTACTTC. Translating it yields CSAKPGLAGDEQYF.

This clonotype was observed at least ten times. The rearrangement joins TRBV7-2 to TRBJ2-7, with D maybe TRBD1 (5 bases). The CDR3 is 14 amino acids. V lost 5 bases to trimming and J lost 5 bases, with 16 bases between them. Germline CDR1 reads SGHTA; CDR2 reads FQGNSA. CDR3 DNA sequence: TGTGCCAGCAGCCCCGTGCAGGGTACCAACGAGCAGTACTTC. Its translation is CASSPVQGTNEQYF.

Many counts were recorded for this clonotype. The CDR3 protein is CASSYSIVTQSAEAFF. CDR3 coding DNA: TGTGCCAGCAGTTACTCGATTGTGACACAGTCCGCTGAAGCTTTCTTT. The genes are TRBV6-6 and TRBJ1-1; D gene ambiguous. The V end was cut by 0 bases, the J end by 6 bases, with 17 bases between. The CDR3 has 16 amino acids. Germline loops: CDR1 MNHNY, CDR2 SVGAGI (reference sequence).

This rearrangement joins TRBV19 to TRBJ2-1, with 9 bases aligning to TRBD2. The CDR3 length is 14 residues. Trimming took 6 bases from V and 9 from J; bases not matched to a gene: 9. Germline V gene sequence: CDR1 LNHDA, CDR2 SQIVND (reference sequence). The CDR3 spells CASRGTSGSLEQFF. CDR3 DNA sequence: TGTGCCAGTAGAGGAACTAGCGGGTCGCTTGAGCAGTTCTTC.

Here the CDR3 reads CASSGRQGAYNEQFF. CDR3 sequence (DNA): TGTGCCAGCAGCGGCAGGCAGGGGGCCTACAATGAGCAGTTCTTC. The rearrangement links TRBV6-5 to TRBJ2-1, with 7 bases that match TRBD1. Looked up from germline, CDR1 is MNHEY and CDR2 is SVGAGI. This CDR3 has 15 amino acids. V lost 6 bases to trimming and J lost 2 bases; unmatched junction nucleotides: 7.

In its sample, this clonotype was seen once. This chain uses TRBV27 with TRBJ2-3; 13 bases fit TRBD2. The V and J ends lost 5 bases and 5 bases, in that order; junction bases with no gene match: 7. The CDR3 totals 16 residues. Germline V gene data show CDR1 as MNHEY and CDR2 as SMNVEV (reference sequence). The CDR3 protein is CASSRGLAGAGDTQYF. Written as DNA, the CDR3 is TGTGCCAGCAGTCGCGGACTAGCGGGAGCGGGAGATACGCAGTATTTT.

This clonotype has a count of ten or more. The chain combines TRBV25-1 with TRBJ2-5; the D is unclear. Germline CDR1 and CDR2: MGHDK and SYGVNS. The length of the CDR3 is 10 residues. Trimming took off 2 bases at V and 5 bases at J, with 0 bases between the two ends. In DNA form, the CDR3 reads TGTGCCAGCAGTGAAGAGACCCAGTACTTC. Protein sequence: CASSEETQYF.

The table lists this clonotype with many counts. V and J are TRBV20-1 and TRBJ1-2; D remains unclear. The germline V and J ends were trimmed by 0 bases and 11 bases, with 10 bases remaining between them. Germline lookup yields CDR1 DFQATT and CDR2 SNEGSKA (reference sequence). This CDR3 contains 11 residues. CDR3 amino acids: CSARDWREYTF. Written as DNA, the CDR3 is TGCAGTGCTAGAGATTGGAGAGAATACACCTTC.

This clonotype has at least ten counts. The rearrangement links TRBV6-2 or TRBV6-3 to TRBJ2-1; possible D gene TRBD1, 8 bases. This CDR3 spans 14 amino acids. V lost 2 bases, J lost 10 bases, and 15 bases lay in between. The germline CDR1 and CDR2 sequences are MNHEY and SVGEGT. CDR3 residues: CASSYTGGVGEQFF. The CDR3 DNA sequence: TGTGCCAGCAGTTACACAGGGGGGGTTGGCGAGCAGTTCTTC.

By sample share, this clonotype is medium-sized. The chain uses TRBV20-1 and TRBJ2-3; no clear D. The V end lost 2 bases, the J end lost 3 bases, and 9 bases lay between the germline ends. CDR1 is DFQATT, CDR2 SNEGSKA, per germline (reference sequence). The CDR3 is made up of 13 amino acids. CDR3 coding DNA: TGCAGTGCTAGACCAGTAGGGACAGATACGCAGTATTTT. Translated, it gives CSARPVGTDTQYF.

This clonotype was counted at least ten times. This chain links TRBV20-1 with TRBJ2-1; D might be TRBD2 (5 bases). V lost 8 bases and J 0 bases, leaving 14 bases between the germline ends. Germline assignment: CDR1 DFQATT and CDR2 SNEGSKA (reference sequence). This CDR3 has 14 residues. The CDR3 region has the DNA TGCAGTCACTTGGTCGGGGACTCCTACAATGAGCAGTTCTTC. It codes for CSHLVGDSYNEQFF.

This clonotype was counted many times. The chain couples TRBV4-2 to TRBJ2-1; 10 positions agree with TRBD2. The CDR3 loop spans 17 amino acids. The junction had 2 bases not matched to a gene; V was cut back by 0 bases and J by 0 bases. Germline V gene data show CDR1 as LGHNA and CDR2 as YNFKEQ. The CDR3 spells CASSQDASGSSYNEQFF. CDR3 coding DNA: TGTGCCAGCAGCCAAGATGCTAGCGGGAGCTCCTACAATGAGCAGTTCTTC.

To note about this clonotype: It may be a read error: a sequence one base away is much more abundant. This sequence joins TRBV6-5 and TRBJ1-5; 10 bases map to TRBD1. The V and J ends lost 10 bases and 2 bases, in that order; junction bases with no gene match: 14. Germline CDR1 reads MNHEY; CDR2 reads SVGAGI. This CDR3 is 17 amino acids long. CDR3 region: CATKVTGGAGGNQPQHF. The CDR3, as DNA: TGTGCCACGAAAGTGACAGGGGGCGCCGGGGGCAATCAGCCCCAGCATTTT.

To note about this clonotype: The germline gene is not matched at one end of the junction; a read error may be the cause. The chain is built from TRBV4-1 and TRBJ2-3, with D perhaps matching TRBD2 (7 bases). The CDR3 is made up of 13 amino acids. CDR1 and CDR2 (germline): MGHRA, YSYEKL. The CDR3, as DNA: TGCGCCAGCAGCCGGGAGGGGGGAGATACGCATTATTTT. Encoded protein: CASSREGGDTHYF.